Listed here is a single T cell receptor beta chain. Its antigen is unknown. This record comes from a study of cytomegalovirus exposure and HLA in healthy donors. PCR primers comprised 60 Vbeta and 13 Jbeta primers. Profiling relied on immunoSEQ multiplex PCR, and the TCRdb table lists in-frame clones only, not all of them. The sample lists over 100,000 clones, roughly 67% occurring once. Findings and limits, study-wide: An analysis done earlier found most TCR beta V segments productive about 87% or about 30% of the time.

The trim removed 4 bases at V and 2 bases at J, leaving 13 bases unmatched. The CDR3 contains 17 residues. The V gene's germline CDR1 is LNHDA and CDR2 SQIVND (reference sequence). Sequencing used PBMCs. This clonotype was sampled from a man aged 35 to 55 in good health and CMV-seronegative. This sequence joins TRBV19 and TRBJ1-2; 7 bases are shared with TRBD1. The CDR3 DNA sequence: TGTGCCAGTAGTACAATGGACAGGCCTAGGGAGAACTATGGCTACACCTTC. Protein: CASSTMDRPRENYGYTF.